This T cell receptor beta chain is from a study of T cell responses to AZD1222 COVID-19 vaccine. About this clone: This same CDR3 is encoded by further DNA sequences in the sample.

CDR1 and CDR2 (germline): MNHNS, SASEGT. Trimming stripped 2 bases from V and 0 bases from J, with 5 bases between. The CDR3 consists of 14 residues. The protocol was immunoSEQ multiplex PCR, while the TCRdb copy is restricted to in-frame clones and leaves out a portion. The sample carries 150,000 to 200,000 clones, 85% to 95% recorded once. Sequences were derived from peripheral blood, sampled on day 0 of AZD1222 vaccination. The rearrangement links TRBV6-1 to TRBJ1-3; D is unclear. This receptor was obtained from an adult in good health. This CDR3 is CASSERISGNTIYF. The CDR3 coding sequence is TGTGCCAGCAGTGAACGGATCTCTGGAAACACCATATATTTT.